Given below is one T cell receptor (beta chain) in context. Which antigen it targets is not known. No quality values exist for individual bases; no much larger clone is one base distant. The CDR3 starts with the cysteine, ends with the phenylalanine, and has 12 residues. Kept here is only the CDR3 DNA, which spans 36 bases and is read in frame from base 1. At the junction V is shortened by 5 bases and J by 17 bases; bases outside the gene matches: 9. According to the germline V gene (reference sequence), CDR1 reads SEHNR and CDR2 reads FQNEAQ. This sample was included in a study of cytomegalovirus exposure and HLA in healthy donors (dated by TCRdb to about 2017). Looking at the study overall: An earlier analysis of roughly 570 of the donors reported under 300 Gb of sequence data and 117 million unique TCR beta sequences obtained from 180 million or so T cells. Typing coverage differed by locus: A, B, C, DRB1 and DQB1 were typed in about 629-640 donors, DQA1 in 522, DPA1 in 600 to 610, and DPB1 in roughly 450. Using immunosequencing, the study profiled T cell repertoires from about 610 subjects and related those repertoires to cytomegalovirus serostatus. Four or five DR-DQ haplotypes were handled as single units for association and clustering, since linkage in the cohort was strong. Every repertoire in the discovery cohort had been generated on one and the same sequencing platform. An early release covering about 600 HLA-typed donors comprised roughly 300 gigabases of sequencing data and about 90 million unique TCR sequences. The study aimed to test whether cataloging public T cell receptors could reveal signatures of past pathogen exposure. To predict cytomegalovirus infection status, the study combined high-throughput TCR immunosequencing, statistical association of individual TCRs with disease status, and machine learning. The genetic ancestry cluster associated with self-reported Caucasian donors included around 76% of the roughly 360 genotyped donors. Rather than drawing on any new phenotypic data, the later analysis identified candidate immune exposures from TCR beta sequences and the way those sequences occurred across donors. Donor age, sex, ethnicity and CMV serostatus were collected together with the repertoire data. Class I and class II HLA loci were covered by the typing at four-digit resolution. Among a few hundred genotyped donors of the cohort, an average of approximately 240,000 unique TCR beta nucleotide sequences were sequenced per donor, roughly 18% of them non-productive. In a later analysis, previously published TCR beta repertoires from about 670 donors were re-analyzed and high-resolution HLA genotyping was added so that TCR occurrence patterns could be studied. An earlier analysis of some 500 of the donors used high-throughput TCR beta sequencing to judge whether each TCR beta V gene segment behaved as functional or pseudogenic. A separate validation cohort of 100 to 150 different subjects was used in addition to the 666-subject first cohort. A later genetic analysis used genome-wide SNP genotypes for about 60% of the roughly 700 donors, treating that subset as a discovery cohort. Overall results and qualifications from the work: A total of 150 to 200 TCR beta chains were listed by the study as associated with cytomegalovirus. In a later analysis, about 17,000 TCR beta sequences were associated with specific HLA alleles at a false discovery rate of 0.05. The earlier analysis of fewer than 750 of the donors excluded around 17 rarely observed V segments, including chromosome 9 orphons, because counts were too low. Three of the identified cytomegalovirus-associated TCR beta chains were confirmed in vitro to be specific for cytomegalovirus antigens. In this cohort, only TCR beta chains were sequenced, and detectable features were limited by the absence of alpha or paired-chain data. A cluster of highly shared sequence variants was judged likely to be a technical artifact of the sequencing pipeline. In a later genetic analysis, fewer N-insertions in productive TCRs were reported among donors in an Asian-associated ancestry cluster than the approximately 630-donor mean. HLA typing was unavailable for some donors at each locus, so association tests used only the typed subset. A later analysis found that HLA-associated TCR beta chains were more clonally expanded and had lower generation probabilities than equally common non-associated chains. Across donors, most TCR sequences were observed very rarely, whereas some public TCRs were present in many individuals. A later analysis reported that several top co-occurrence clusters appeared linked to parvovirus B19, influenza, CMV and Epstein-Barr virus. A further reported finding was that TCR beta sequences accurately predicted the HLA-A and HLA-B alleles for most subjects in the first cohort. A later analysis found that TCR association rates varied across HLA loci, with DRB1 alleles showing the most associated TCRs and HLA-C alleles the fewest. In a later analysis, most CMV-associated TCR beta chains were found to appear HLA-restricted, with HLA associations seemingly driven largely by CMV exposure. Sequencing depth was assumed to be roughly uniform across donors in the presence/absence analyses, though that assumption may not hold. Linkage disequilibrium might explain the correlated functional status among segregating V segments, but an unknown experimental factor could not be excluded. In an earlier analysis of more than 450 of the donors, most TCR beta V segments were observed in productive rearrangements about 87% or about 30% of the time, broadly matching IMGT annotations. For the cohort, immune exposure information was limited to CMV serostatus. The 87-base-pair reads could not distinguish some IMGT-functional V segments, including TRBV6-2 and TRBV6-3, so those segments were excluded. Assigning TCR associations to individual alleles was difficult when HLA alleles, especially DR and DQ, strongly co-occurred. The classifier was reported to diagnose cytomegalovirus status with high specificity and sensitivity in both the original cohort and the validation cohort. The authors suggested that the approach could potentially be extended to other disease states and immunological phenotypes. In a later genetic analysis, a missense DCLRE1C variant was associated with V-gene and J-gene trimming of TCR beta chains, and the association was replicated in an independent cohort.

The cohort was made up of around 720 healthy bone marrow donors. At the time of sampling, every cohort member was nominally healthy, though immune exposures that went unrecorded were likely present. Of the 600 to 750 cohort members, more than 250 had a positive CMV serostatus and roughly 370 had a negative one, while no CMV serostatus was recorded for the donor. Each donor provided a peripheral blood sample, and peripheral blood mononuclear cells were used for TCR beta sequencing. The Qiagen DNeasy Blood Extraction Kit was used to extract genomic DNA from the blood cell samples. The library was prepared using the immunoSEQ multiplex PCR assay. For the multiplex PCR, a mixture combining 60 forward primers for TCR Vbeta segments and 13 reverse primers for TCR Jbeta segments was used. The CDR3 region of rearranged TCR beta genes was amplified from genomic DNA with a multiplex PCR assay. Amplified TCR beta libraries were sequenced as 87-base-pair reads on the Illumina HiSeq System. The study's own analysis went as follows. A later analysis counted about 82 million unique TCR beta chains across the roughly 700 repertoires, and around 9.9 million of these chains were shared by at least two donors. Raw reads were error-corrected and collapsed into unique sequences by a nearest-neighbor algorithm in which closely related sequences were merged to remove PCR and sequencing errors. V, D and J gene segments were assigned by aligning CDR3 sequences to IMGT reference sequences. For a sequence to be retained, a match of at least six nucleotides to both a V gene segment and a J gene segment was required. Rearrangements were classified as productive when the CDR3 lacked stop codons and remained in frame with V and J, and all other rearrangements were classified as non-productive. Following IMGT convention, CDR3 was defined as the stretch from the second conserved V-encoded cysteine up to the conserved J-encoded phenylalanine. In an earlier analysis of more than 550 of the donors, sequences lacking an unambiguous match to a single V gene segment were excluded. In an earlier analysis of approximately 590 of the donors, V segments were called functional above 56.7% productive rearrangements and were called segregating when the between-donor standard deviation exceeded 5%. A statistical classification framework was built for diagnosing cytomegalovirus status from the catalog of TCR beta chain sequences. A later analysis assigned V and J genes by comparing TCR nucleotide sequences with IMGT/GENE-DB human TR gene sequences. The TCRdist pipeline was used in a later analysis to assign CDR3 sequences and most-parsimonious VDJ recombination scenarios. A later analysis defined each TCR beta chain by its CDR3 amino acid sequence plus V-gene family, and excluded reads lacking a unique V-gene family. To address suspected cross-contamination and a sequencing artifact, a later analysis removed several hundred highly shared, low-generation-probability nucleotide sequences. In a later analysis, a clonal expansion index for each public chain was calculated from normalized within-repertoire ranks of inferred template counts. A later analysis computed generation probabilities with a VDJ recombination model fitted to out-of-frame rearrangements, and checked the results against IGoR. In a later analysis, TCR-TCR, TCR-HLA and TCR-CMV co-occurrence was scored with hypergeometric tests, and a repertoire-size bias correction was applied to TCR pairs. In a later analysis, false discovery rates were estimated by permuting HLA or CMV assignments 20 times. A later analysis grouped co-occurring TCRs with DBSCAN, adding TCRdist sequence similarity when clustering within HLA-allele-positive subsets. Co-occurrence clustering excluded repertoires with fewer than 30,000 or more than 120,000 public chains, plus five with anomalous nucleotide sharing. In TCRdb, the immuneACCESS table is reduced to in-frame sequences with V and J assigned. These tables do not hold every clone; where another copy was compared, an unresolved V gene accounts for under half, and the others remain unexplained. V and J calls plus clone size are reproduced from that table; the DNA served to infer D and trimming. The table for this sample lists 50,000 to 55,000 clones; 45% to 70% of them were counted only once. Together, the top ten hold 12% of the sample.

Material: PBMCs. This TCR came from a human donor in good health. The chain couples TRBV7-9 to TRBJ1-6, with 7 middle bases fitting TRBD1. The CDR3 is CASSKRDSLIHF. The DNA sequence is TGTGCCAGCAGCAAAAGGGACAGCCTAATCCACTTT. Beyond the CDR3, the reference TRBV7-9 and TRBJ1-6 genes provide the residues; the full variable domain reads: DTGVSQNPRHKITKRGQNVTFRCDPISEHNRLYWYRQTLGQGPEFLTYFQNEAQLEKSRLLSDRFSAERPKGSFSTLEIQRTEQGDSAMYLCASSKRDSLIHFGNGTRLTVT.